What follows is one T cell receptor (beta chain) and its context. The antigen this receptor binds is unknown. Coverage ceases 3 residues before the CDR3 finishes, and the germline J gene fills in the end. Every participant had a single incident cervical HPV16 infection, and women with prevalent HPV16 infections were excluded. Cervical HPV DNA was detected by MY09/MY11 PCR and genotyped by dot-blot hybridization. About 15 mL of heparinized blood were centrifuged, and the buffy coat was aliquoted, frozen at -30°C, then stored at -80°C. Genomic DNA was extracted from buffy coat specimens using QIAGEN kits. This specimen comes from a study of T cells in women clearing cervical HPV infection (dated by TCRdb to 2017 to 2018). Context from the whole study: The cases were 25 to 30 women with histologically confirmed HPV16-related CIN3 or worse, and 2 of those women had invasive cancers. Median age was about 35 years in cases versus approximately 37 in controls, and baseline characteristics did not differ significantly. The controls were around 26 women whose single incident HPV16 infection cleared within 12 months with no development of precancer or cancer. The exploratory proof-of-principle case-control study was nested within the Guanacaste HPV Natural History Study in Costa Rica and compared TCR repertoires across cervical HPV16 outcomes. Cases and controls were matched on year of sample collection and on age within five years. Five blinded duplicates per group were added as quality controls, so that approximately 60 samples were obtained: 50 or so participants and some 10 replicates. In the parent cohort, about 10,000 women aged 18 or older were enrolled in Guanacaste, Costa Rica, during about 1993 to 1994 and then followed for around seven years. Because only a few women had HLA typing data, the possibility that HLA type acted as a confounder could not be ruled out. For cases, the median interval between lesion detection and blood sampling was roughly 150 days, with an interquartile range of roughly 80 to 200 days. Blood from cases was collected at the visit where the lesion was first found, while blood from controls was collected once the infection could no longer be detected.

Broad study findings and their caveats: Because T-cell numbers per sample were unknown, differences in richness could reflect varying T-cell content rather than repertoire biology. Cases had lower TRBV6-7 relative abundance than controls (about 0.1% versus 0.15%; Bonferroni P = 0.0008). Random forest classifiers combining richness and V gene abundances distinguished cases from controls with an estimated AUC of more than 0.75. TCR repertoire richness was significantly higher in CIN3+ cases than in controls across sequencing depths, while evenness did not differ. Whether associations preceded infection or resulted from infection could not be shown with the cross-sectional design, and effector/memory subsets and HPV-specific T cells were not isolated.

The immunoSEQ assay used multiplex PCR to amplify TCR beta CDR3 regions from an average of approximately 1,300 ng of genomic DNA per sample. To correct primer bias, the assay used a complete synthetic TCR repertoire to set an amplification baseline. The amplicons were sequenced using the Illumina platform. Per the authors' processing: Sequences were error-corrected by clustering with frequency ratios and a modified nearest-neighbor algorithm and were then analyzed in the immunoSEQ Analyzer with IMGT gene definitions. At each rarefaction depth, TCR richness and evenness were averaged over 20 rarefaction repeats, and samples with fewer sequences than the depth were excluded. Wilcoxon rank sum tests with FDR correction were used to compare V, D and J gene relative abundances between the groups. In the blinded duplicates, the intraclass correlation was around 96% for TCR richness and averaged around 78% across around 70 gene segments. TCRdb re-hosts the immuneACCESS table, in-frame sequences only. Its copies lack some clones; in the studies checked, an unresolved V gene accounts for under half of them, and the cause for the rest is not known. The V and J calls and clone size come from that table; D and trimming were worked out from the DNA. The sample's records list roughly 15,000 clones. The top ten clones comprise roughly 10% of the sample.

CDR1 and CDR2, looked up from the germline V gene, are SGHVS and FQNEAQ. V and J are truncated by 3 bases and 0 bases respectively, leaving an intervening sequence of 14 bases. The CDR3 sequence holds 16 residues, the cysteine and phenylalanine included. The 39 bases shown cover part of the CDR3, and their frame starts at base 1. The sample taken for sequencing was blood buffy coat. This receptor was taken from a woman aged 18-70 years with a cervical HPV16 infection that either progressed to CIN3+ or cleared (not recorded which). The chain is assembled from TRBV7-8 and TRBJ1-1; confidence is insufficient to name the D gene. The CDR3: CASSFKGSVMNTEAFF. The covered CDR3 bases are TGTGCCAGCAGCTTTAAAGGGTCAGTGATGAACACTGAA. Reference TRBV7-8 and TRBJ1-1 genes cover what lies past the CDR3, so the full variable domain is GAGVSQSPRYKVAKRGQDVALRCDPISGHVSLFWYQQALGQGPEFLTYFQNEAQLDKSGLPSDRFFAERPEGSVSTLKIQRTQQEDSAVYLCASSFKGSVMNTEAFFGQGTRLTVV.